The T cell receptor beta chain described here comes from a study of blood T cell repertoires in COVID-19. The CDR3 runs to 16 residues. The germline CDR1 and CDR2 sequences are MNHEY and SVGAGI. The V gene end was trimmed by 4 bases and the J gene end by 1 base; junction bases not matched to a gene: 8. The repertoire was sequenced with immunoSEQ multiplex PCR; TCRdb's copy has only in-frame clones and lacks some. This table holds roughly 79,000 clones, 70% to 90% found once. This clone was seen more than once but under ten times. What was sequenced was peripheral blood. This chain uses TRBV6-5 with TRBJ1-2; 8 positions match TRBD1. The TCR sequence derives from a middle-aged man with active COVID-19. This CDR3 reads CASSSYPGQDNYGYTF. The CDR3 DNA follows: TGTGCCAGCAGTTCTTACCCGGGACAGGATAACTATGGCTACACCTTC.